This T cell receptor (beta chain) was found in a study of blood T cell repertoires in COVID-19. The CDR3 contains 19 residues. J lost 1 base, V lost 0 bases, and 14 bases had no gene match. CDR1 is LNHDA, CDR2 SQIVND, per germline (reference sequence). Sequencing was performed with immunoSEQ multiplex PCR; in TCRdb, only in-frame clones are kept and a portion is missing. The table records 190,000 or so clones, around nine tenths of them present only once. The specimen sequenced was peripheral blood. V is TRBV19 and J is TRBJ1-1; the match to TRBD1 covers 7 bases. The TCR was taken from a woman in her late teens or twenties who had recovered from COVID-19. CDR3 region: CASSIDRAGRGWANTEAFF. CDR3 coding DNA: TGTGCCAGTAGTATAGATCGGGCCGGCAGGGGGTGGGCGAACACTGAAGCTTTCTTT.